The 19 T cell receptor beta chains below come from one sample, sequenced in a study of blood T cell repertoires in COVID-19. Using immunoSEQ multiplex PCR, the repertoire was profiled, and TCRdb retains in-frame clones only, with some absent. The sample shows about 120,000 clones, around 63% of them seen only once. Material: peripheral blood. All receptors derive from an older woman with acute or convalescent COVID-19.

This chain connects TRBV7-9 to TRBJ2-1; 10 positions match TRBD2. This CDR3 is 17 amino acids long. Trimming cost V 10 bases and J 9 bases; bases outside gene matches: 21. CDR1 is SEHNR and CDR2 is FQNEAQ in the germline V gene (reference sequence). CDR3 protein: CATVPTSGIRSQGEQFF. The CDR3 bases are TGTGCCACCGTCCCCACTAGCGGGATAAGATCTCAGGGTGAGCAGTTCTTC.

The chain links TRBV6-6 to TRBJ2-5, with D tentatively TRBD1 (6 bases). CDR1 is MNHNY and CDR2 is SVGAGI in the germline V gene (reference sequence). CDR3 length equals 14 residues. With 5 bases removed from V and 5 bases from J, the gap between germline ends came to 15 bases. The CDR3 region is CASSLIWGQETQYF. The CDR3, as DNA: TGTGCCAGCAGTCTGATTTGGGGGCAGGAGACCCAGTACTTC.

This clone has at least ten counts. This chain joins TRBV7-9 and TRBJ1-2; 7 bases match TRBD1. This CDR3 region has 15 residues. V lost 0 bases to trimming and J lost 7 bases; unmatched junction nucleotides: 8. Germline V gene lookup returns CDR1 SEHNR and CDR2 FQNEAQ (reference sequence). CDR3 bases: TGTGCCAGCAGCTTAGCAAAGGGGGCGTTGAGTGGCTACACCTTC. Encoded protein: CASSLAKGALSGYTF.

V usage is TRBV11-3 and J usage is TRBJ1-1; 9 nucleotides line up with TRBD1. Germline values: CDR1 SGHNT, CDR2 YENEEA. CDR3 size: 13 residues. The V and J ends lost 5 bases and 6 bases, in that order; junction bases with no gene match: 4. The CDR3 reads CASSRDRAAEAFF. The CDR3 DNA follows: TGTGCCAGCAGCAGGGACAGGGCCGCTGAAGCTTTCTTT.

The chain links TRBV29-1 to TRBJ1-2; D is undetermined. The CDR3 has 13 amino acids. The ends were cut back, 6 bases at V and 4 bases at J, with 15 bases in the middle. CDR1 is SQVTM, CDR2 ANQGSEA, per germline. The CDR3 sequence: CSVATGSFYGYTF. CDR3 bases: TGCAGCGTAGCAACCGGGTCCTTCTATGGCTACACCTTC.

V usage is TRBV9 and J usage is TRBJ1-2; perhaps TRBD1 as D (6 bases). The V end lost 3 bases, the J end lost 2 bases, and 11 bases lay between the germline ends. The V gene's germline CDR1 is SGDLS and CDR2 YYNGEE. The CDR3 loop spans 14 amino acids. The CDR3 region has the DNA TGTGCCAGCAGCGGACTCGACAGGAACTATGGCTACACCTTC. Protein: CASSGLDRNYGYTF.

The V and J genes are TRBV11-1 and TRBJ1-5; a weak D match, TRBD1 (5 bases). The CDR3 has 15 amino acids. Trimming took off 4 bases at V and 5 bases at J, with 15 bases between the two ends. Germline V gives CDR1 SGHAT, CDR2 FQDESV (reference sequence). Written as DNA, the CDR3 is TGTGCCAGCAGCTCGCCGGACATGAAGTATCAGCCCCAGCATTTT. Encoded protein: CASSSPDMKYQPQHF.

The rearrangement uses TRBV27 and TRBJ1-1; TRBD1 might be the D (5 bases). The CDR3 has 13 residues. V gave up 3 bases and J gave up 1 base, with 6 bases separating them. The germline V gene has CDR1 MNHEY and CDR2 SMNVEV (reference sequence). CDR3 protein: CASSFGANTEAFF. Here the CDR3 DNA reads TGTGCCAGCAGTTTTGGGGCGAACACTGAAGCTTTCTTT.

As DNA, the CDR3 is TGCGCCAGCAGCTCGGACAGGGAGGCCGGGGAGCTGTTTTTT. It specifies CASSSDREAGELFF. The chain employs TRBV5-1 and TRBJ2-2, with TRBD1 matching over 8 bases. The CDR3 loop spans 14 amino acids. V dropped 3 bases and J dropped 6; count of bases not matched to a gene: 4. CDR1 and CDR2 (germline): SGHRS, YFSETQ.

This clone was seen just once. DNA of the CDR3: TGTGCCAGCAGCTTAGGATCTAGCGGGGGGGCCGGAGAGCAGTTCTTC. Translating it yields CASSLGSSGGAGEQFF. The chain uses TRBV7-2 and TRBJ2-1; 12 nucleotides agree with TRBD2. Trimming removed 1 base from V and 10 bases from J; junction bases left unmatched: 8. Per germline, CDR1 SGHTA and CDR2 FQGNSA. The length of the CDR3 is 16 residues.

Turning to this clone: Other DNA sequences within the sample encode an identical CDR3. V is TRBV4-1 and J is TRBJ1-5; no clear D gene. Trimming pared 1 base from V and 1 base from J, leaving 8 bases between. CDR3 length: 15 amino acids. The germline gives CDR1 MGHRA, CDR2 YSYEKL. The CDR3 DNA follows: TGCGCCAGCAGCCAAGTCCCGGGGAGCAATCAGCCCCAGCATTTT. Translating it yields CASSQVPGSNQPQHF.

The rearrangement uses TRBV10-3 and TRBJ1-3; 11 bases fit TRBD1. The V gene end was trimmed by 6 bases and the J gene end by 4 bases; junction bases not matched to a gene: 8. The length of the CDR3 is 16 residues. CDR1 is ENHRY, CDR2 SYGVKD, per germline. The CDR3 region is CAISRDRGLTGNTIYF. The CDR3 region has the DNA TGTGCCATCAGCCGGGACAGGGGGTTAACAGGAAACACCATATATTTT.

CDR3 sequence: CASTLRASGAREQYF. As DNA, the CDR3 is TGTGCCAGCACCCTCCGGGCTAGCGGGGCCAGGGAGCAGTACTTC. The rearrangement uses TRBV11-3 and TRBJ2-7, with 9 nucleotides matching TRBD2. Trimming took 7 bases from V and 7 from J; bases not matched to a gene: 14. This CDR3 region has 15 residues. Germline CDR1 and CDR2: SGHNT and YENEEA.

The V gene is TRBV18, the J gene TRBJ2-1; D may be TRBD1 (5 bases). The length of the CDR3 is 14 residues. Trimming removed 5 bases from V and 3 bases from J, with 11 bases in between. Germline CDR1 KGHSH, CDR2 LQKENI. The CDR3 DNA reads TGTGCCAGCTCATCGGTAGACAGCTACAATGAGCAGTTCTTC. Residues: CASSSVDSYNEQFF.

This clone was counted once. The chain is built from TRBV6-5 and TRBJ1-6; tentative D call: TRBD1 (5 bases). Per germline, CDR1 MNHEY and CDR2 SVGAGI. V was shortened by 0 bases and J by 7 bases, with 13 bases between the two germline ends. This CDR3 has 16 amino acids. The CDR3 DNA sequence: TGTGCCAGCAGTTACTCGACCGGGACTGAGAATTCACCCCTCCACTTT. Translated, it gives CASSYSTGTENSPLHF.

V usage is TRBV5-1 and J usage is TRBJ1-2; 12 bases align to TRBD1. Trimming took 3 bases from V and 7 from J; bases not matched to a gene: 10. The germline CDR1 and CDR2 sequences are SGHRS and YFSETQ. The CDR3 extends over 16 amino acids. The CDR3 spells CASSSTGQGAYGGYTF. In nucleotides, the CDR3 is TGCGCCAGCAGCTCGACGGGACAGGGGGCTTATGGTGGCTACACCTTC.

The rearrangement links TRBV19 to TRBJ2-4; 10 nucleotides line up with TRBD2. Germline assignment: CDR1 LNHDA and CDR2 SQIVND (reference sequence). V lost 3 bases to trimming and J lost 1 base; unmatched junction nucleotides: 0. This CDR3 contains 15 residues. CDR3 in DNA: TGTGCCAGTAGTATTAGCGGGGGGGCCAAAAACATTCAGTACTTC. This translates into CASSISGGAKNIQYF.

The V and J genes are TRBV20-1 and TRBJ2-7, with 7 nucleotides matching TRBD2. The CDR3 length is 15 residues. After removal of 3 bases from V and 0 bases from J, the junction contained 8 bases not matched to a gene. Germline V gives CDR1 DFQATT, CDR2 SNEGSKA (reference sequence). CDR3 bases: TGCAGTGCTAGTCGCCAAGGCGGGAGCTCCTACGAGCAGTACTTC. Its translation is CSASRQGGSSYEQYF.

The rearrangement joins TRBV7-2 to TRBJ2-1; no firm D call. Germline V lookup: CDR1 SGHTA, CDR2 FQGNSA. The length of the CDR3 is 16 residues. Trimming left V 5 bases short and J 0 bases short, with 14 bases between. The CDR3 DNA is TGTGCCAGCAGCCTAAAACACCGGAGCTCCTACAATGAGCAGTTCTTC. It translates to CASSLKHRSSYNEQFF. Drawing the rest from reference TRBV7-2 and TRBJ2-1, the complete variable domain is GAGVSQSPSNKVTEKGKDVELRCDPISGHTALYWYRQSLGQGLEFLIYFQGNSAPDKSGLPSDRFSAERTGGSVSTLTIQRTQQEDSAVYLCASSLKHRSSYNEQFFGPGTRLTVL.